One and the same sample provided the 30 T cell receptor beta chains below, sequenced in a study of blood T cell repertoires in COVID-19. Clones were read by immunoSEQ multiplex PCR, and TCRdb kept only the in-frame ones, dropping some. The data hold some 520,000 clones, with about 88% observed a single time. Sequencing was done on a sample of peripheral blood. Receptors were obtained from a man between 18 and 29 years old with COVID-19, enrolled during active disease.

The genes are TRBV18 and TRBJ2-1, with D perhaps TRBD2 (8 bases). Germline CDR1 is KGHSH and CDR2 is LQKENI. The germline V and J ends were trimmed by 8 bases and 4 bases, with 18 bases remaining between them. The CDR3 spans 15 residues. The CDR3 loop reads CASHSGTDSYNEQFF. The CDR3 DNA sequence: TGTGCCAGCCATAGCGGGACAGACTCATACAATGAGCAGTTCTTC.

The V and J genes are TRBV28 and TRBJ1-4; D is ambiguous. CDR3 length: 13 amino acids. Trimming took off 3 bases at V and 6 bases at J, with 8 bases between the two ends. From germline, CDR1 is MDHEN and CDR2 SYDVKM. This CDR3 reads CASSFRGHEKLFF. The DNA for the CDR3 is TGTGCCAGCAGTTTCCGAGGGCATGAAAAACTGTTTTTT.

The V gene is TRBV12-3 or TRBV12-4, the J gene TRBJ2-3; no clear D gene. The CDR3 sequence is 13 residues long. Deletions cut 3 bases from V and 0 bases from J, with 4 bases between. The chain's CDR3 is CASSFSSTDTQYF. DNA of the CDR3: TGTGCCAGCAGTTTCTCTAGCACAGATACGCAGTATTTT.

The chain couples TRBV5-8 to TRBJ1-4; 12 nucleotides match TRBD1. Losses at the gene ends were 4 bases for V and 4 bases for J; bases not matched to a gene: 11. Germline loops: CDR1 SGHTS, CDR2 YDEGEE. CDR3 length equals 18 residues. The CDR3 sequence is CASSSGTGGPRLNEKLFF. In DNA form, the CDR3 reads TGTGCCAGCAGCAGCGGGACAGGGGGCCCACGGCTTAATGAAAAACTGTTTTTT.

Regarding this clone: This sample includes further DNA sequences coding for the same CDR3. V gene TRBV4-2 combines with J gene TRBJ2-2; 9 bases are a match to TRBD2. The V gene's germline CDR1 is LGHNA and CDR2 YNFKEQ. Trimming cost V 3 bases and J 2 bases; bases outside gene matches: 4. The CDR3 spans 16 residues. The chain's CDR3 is CASSQETSGNTGELFF. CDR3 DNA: TGTGCCAGCAGCCAGGAGACTAGCGGCAACACCGGGGAGCTGTTTTTT.

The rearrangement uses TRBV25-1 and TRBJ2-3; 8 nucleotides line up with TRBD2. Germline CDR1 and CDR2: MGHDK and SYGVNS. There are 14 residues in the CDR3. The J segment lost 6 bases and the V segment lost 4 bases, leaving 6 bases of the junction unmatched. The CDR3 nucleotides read TGTGCCAGCAGTGGCCCGGGGGGGTGGGATACGCAGTATTTT. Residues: CASSGPGGWDTQYF.

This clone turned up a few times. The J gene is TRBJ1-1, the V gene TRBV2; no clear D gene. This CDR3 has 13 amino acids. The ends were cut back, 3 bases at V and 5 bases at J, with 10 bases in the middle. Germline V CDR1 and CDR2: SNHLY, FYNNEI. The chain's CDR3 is CASSESPITEAFF. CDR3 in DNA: TGTGCCAGCAGTGAGTCCCCTATTACTGAAGCTTTCTTT. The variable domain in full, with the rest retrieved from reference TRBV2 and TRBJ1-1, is EPEVTQTPSHQVTQMGQEVILRCVPISNHLYFYWYRQILGQKVEFLVSFYNNEISEKSEIFDDQFSVERPDGSNFTLKIRSTKLEDSAMYFCASSESPITEAFFGQGTRLTVV.

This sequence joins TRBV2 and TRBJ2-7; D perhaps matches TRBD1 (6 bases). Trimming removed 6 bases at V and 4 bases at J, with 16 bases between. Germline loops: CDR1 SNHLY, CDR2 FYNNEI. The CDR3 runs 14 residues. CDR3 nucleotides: TGTGCCAGCAGCGCTGTGGGGGCTGGGTACGAGCAGTACTTC. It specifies CASSAVGAGYEQYF. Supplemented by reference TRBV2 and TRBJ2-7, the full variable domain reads EPEVTQTPSHQVTQMGQEVILRCVPISNHLYFYWYRQILGQKVEFLVSFYNNEISEKSEIFDDQFSVERPDGSNFTLKIRSTKLEDSAMYFCASSAVGAGYEQYFGPGTRLTVT.

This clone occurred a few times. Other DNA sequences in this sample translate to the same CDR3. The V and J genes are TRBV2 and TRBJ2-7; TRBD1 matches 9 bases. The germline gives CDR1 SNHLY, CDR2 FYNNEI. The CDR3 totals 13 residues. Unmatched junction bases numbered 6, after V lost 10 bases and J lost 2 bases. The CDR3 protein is CATTGTGTYEQYF. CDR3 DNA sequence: TGTGCCACCACCGGGACAGGGACCTACGAGCAGTACTTC.

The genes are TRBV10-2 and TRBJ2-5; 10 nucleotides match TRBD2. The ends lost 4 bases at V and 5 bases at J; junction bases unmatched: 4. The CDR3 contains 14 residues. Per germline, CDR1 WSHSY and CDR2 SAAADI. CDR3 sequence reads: CASSGTSGPETQYF. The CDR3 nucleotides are TGCGCCAGCAGTGGGACTAGCGGACCGGAGACCCAGTACTTC.

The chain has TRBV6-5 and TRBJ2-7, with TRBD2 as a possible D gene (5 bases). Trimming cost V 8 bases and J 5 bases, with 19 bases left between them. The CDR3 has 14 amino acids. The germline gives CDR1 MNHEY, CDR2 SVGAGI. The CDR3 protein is CASAVGAGLNEQYF. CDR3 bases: TGTGCCAGCGCCGTTGGTGCGGGCCTGAACGAGCAGTACTTC.

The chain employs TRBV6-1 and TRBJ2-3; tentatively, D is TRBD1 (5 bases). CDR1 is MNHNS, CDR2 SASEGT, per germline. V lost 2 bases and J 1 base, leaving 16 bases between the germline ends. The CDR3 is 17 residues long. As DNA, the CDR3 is TGTGCCAGCAGTGAAATTTTCCCCGGCAGGGGCACAGATACGCAGTATTTT. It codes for CASSEIFPGRGTDTQYF.

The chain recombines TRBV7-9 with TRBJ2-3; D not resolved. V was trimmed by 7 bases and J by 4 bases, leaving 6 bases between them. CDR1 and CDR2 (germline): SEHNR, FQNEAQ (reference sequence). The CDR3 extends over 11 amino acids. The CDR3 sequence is CASTPADTQYF. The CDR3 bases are TGTGCCAGCACCCCCGCAGATACGCAGTATTTT.

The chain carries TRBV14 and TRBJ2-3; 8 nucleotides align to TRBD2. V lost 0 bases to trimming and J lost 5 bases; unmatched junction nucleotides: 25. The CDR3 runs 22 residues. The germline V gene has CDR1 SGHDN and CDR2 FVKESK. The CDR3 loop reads CASSQELRGSGRIAGIRDTQYF. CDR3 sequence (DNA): TGTGCCAGCAGCCAAGAACTACGGGGCAGCGGTCGGATAGCGGGAATAAGAGATACGCAGTATTTT.

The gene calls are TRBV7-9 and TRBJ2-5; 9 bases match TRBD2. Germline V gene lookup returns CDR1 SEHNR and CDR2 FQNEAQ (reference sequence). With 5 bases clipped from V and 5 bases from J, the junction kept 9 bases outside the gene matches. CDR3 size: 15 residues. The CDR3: CASSLLSSGTETQYF. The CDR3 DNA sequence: TGTGCCAGCAGCCTCCTATCTAGCGGGACGGAGACCCAGTACTTC.

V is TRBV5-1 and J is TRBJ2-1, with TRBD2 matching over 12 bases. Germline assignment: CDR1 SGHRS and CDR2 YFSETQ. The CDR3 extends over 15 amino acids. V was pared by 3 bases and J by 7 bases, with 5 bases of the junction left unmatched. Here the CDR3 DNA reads TGCGCCAGCAGCTCCCTAGCGGGAGGGCTGAATGAGCAGTTCTTC. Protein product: CASSSLAGGLNEQFF. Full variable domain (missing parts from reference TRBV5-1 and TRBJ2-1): KAGVTQTPRYLIKTRGQQVTLSCSPISGHRSVSWYQQTPGQGLQFLFEYFSETQRNKGNFPGRFSGRQFSNSRSEMNVSTLELGDSALYLCASSSLAGGLNEQFFGPGTRLTVL.

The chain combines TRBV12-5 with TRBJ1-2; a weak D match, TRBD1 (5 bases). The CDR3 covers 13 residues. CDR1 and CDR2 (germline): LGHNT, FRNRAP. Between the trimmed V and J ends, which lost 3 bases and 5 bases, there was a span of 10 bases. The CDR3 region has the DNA TGTGCTAGTGGTTTAGGTCAGGGTTATGGCTACACCTTC. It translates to CASGLGQGYGYTF.

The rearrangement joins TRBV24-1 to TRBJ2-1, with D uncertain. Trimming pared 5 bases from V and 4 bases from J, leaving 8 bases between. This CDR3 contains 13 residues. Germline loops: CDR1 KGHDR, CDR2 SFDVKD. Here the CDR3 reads CATSAPLYNEQFF. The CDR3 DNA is TGTGCCACCAGTGCCCCCCTATACAATGAGCAGTTCTTC.

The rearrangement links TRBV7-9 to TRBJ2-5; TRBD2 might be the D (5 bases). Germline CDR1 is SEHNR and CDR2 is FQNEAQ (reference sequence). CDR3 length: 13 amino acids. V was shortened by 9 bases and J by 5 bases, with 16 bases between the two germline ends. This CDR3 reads CASSRTRGETQYF. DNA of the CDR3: TGTGCCAGTTCCAGGACCCGCGGGGAGACCCAGTACTTC.

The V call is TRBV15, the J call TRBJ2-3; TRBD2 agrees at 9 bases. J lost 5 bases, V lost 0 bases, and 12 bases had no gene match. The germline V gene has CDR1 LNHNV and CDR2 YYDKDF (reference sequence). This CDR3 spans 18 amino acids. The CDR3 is CATSRDVLAGMMGDTQYF. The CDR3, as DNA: TGTGCCACCAGCAGAGATGTGCTAGCGGGAATGATGGGAGATACGCAGTATTTT.

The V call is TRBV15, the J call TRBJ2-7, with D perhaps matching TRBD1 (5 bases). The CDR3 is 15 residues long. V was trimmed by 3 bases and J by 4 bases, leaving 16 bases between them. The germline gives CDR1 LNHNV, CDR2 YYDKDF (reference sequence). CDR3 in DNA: TGTGCCACCAGCAGTTTAGCTAGGGGCAATTACGAGCAGTACTTC. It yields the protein CATSSLARGNYEQYF.

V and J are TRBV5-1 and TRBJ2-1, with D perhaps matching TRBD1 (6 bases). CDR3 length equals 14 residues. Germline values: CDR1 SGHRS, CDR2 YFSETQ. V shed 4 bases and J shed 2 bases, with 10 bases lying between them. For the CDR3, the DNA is TGCGCCAGCAGCGAGGGGGTCACCTACAATGAGCAGTTCTTC. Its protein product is CASSEGVTYNEQFF.

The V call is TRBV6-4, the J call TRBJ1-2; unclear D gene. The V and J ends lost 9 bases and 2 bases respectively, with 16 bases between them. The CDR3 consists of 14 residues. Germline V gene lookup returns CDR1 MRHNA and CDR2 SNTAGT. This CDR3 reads CASCTEPGNYGYTF. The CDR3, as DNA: TGTGCCAGTTGCACAGAACCGGGAAACTATGGCTACACCTTC.

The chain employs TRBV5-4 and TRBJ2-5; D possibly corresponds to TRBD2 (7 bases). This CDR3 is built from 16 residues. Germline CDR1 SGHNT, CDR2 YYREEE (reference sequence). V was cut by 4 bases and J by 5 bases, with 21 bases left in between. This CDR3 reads CASSALGAGDGETQYF. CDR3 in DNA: TGTGCCAGCAGCGCCCTGGGGGCGGGAGATGGGGAGACCCAGTACTTC.

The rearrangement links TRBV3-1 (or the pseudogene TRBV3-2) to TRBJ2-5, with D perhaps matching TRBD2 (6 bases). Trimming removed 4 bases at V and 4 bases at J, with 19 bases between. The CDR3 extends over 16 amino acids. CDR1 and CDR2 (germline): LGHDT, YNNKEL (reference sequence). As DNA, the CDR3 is TGTGCCAGCAGCCCAAACAAGGCGCGGAGGGGAGAGACCCAGTACTTC. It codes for CASSPNKARRGETQYF.

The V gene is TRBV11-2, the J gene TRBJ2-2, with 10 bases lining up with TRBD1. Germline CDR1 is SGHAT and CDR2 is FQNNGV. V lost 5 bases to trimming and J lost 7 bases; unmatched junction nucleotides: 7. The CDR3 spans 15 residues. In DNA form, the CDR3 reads TGTGCCAGCAGCCACCGACAGGGGGCAAACGGGGAGCTGTTTTTT. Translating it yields CASSHRQGANGELFF.

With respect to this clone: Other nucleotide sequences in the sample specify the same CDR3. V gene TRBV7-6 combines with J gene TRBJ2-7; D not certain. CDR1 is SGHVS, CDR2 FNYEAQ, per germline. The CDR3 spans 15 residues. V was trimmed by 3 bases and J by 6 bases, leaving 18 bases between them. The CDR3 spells CASSFNAGQQTEQYF. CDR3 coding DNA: TGTGCCAGCAGCTTTAATGCTGGCCAACAGACCGAGCAGTACTTC. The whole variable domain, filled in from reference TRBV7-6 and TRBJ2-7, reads GAGVSQSPRYKVTKRGQDVALRCDPISGHVSLYWYRQALGQGPEFLTYFNYEAQQDKSGLPNDRFSAERPEGSISTLTIQRTEQRDSAMYRCASSFNAGQQTEQYFGPGTRLTVT.

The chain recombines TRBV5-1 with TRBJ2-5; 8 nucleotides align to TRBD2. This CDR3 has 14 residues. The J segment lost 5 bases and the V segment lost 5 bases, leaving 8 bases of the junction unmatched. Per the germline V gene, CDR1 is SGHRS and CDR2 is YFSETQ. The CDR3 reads CASRDGGAKETQYF. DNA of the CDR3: TGCGCCAGCAGGGACGGGGGGGCAAAGGAGACCCAGTACTTC.

Written as DNA, the CDR3 is TGTGCCAGCAGCTTAGCGCGATGGACAGGGGGTCATAATTCACCCCTCCACTTT. Translating gives CASSLARWTGGHNSPLHF. The V and J genes are TRBV7-9 and TRBJ1-6; 10 bases fit TRBD1. In germline, CDR1 is SEHNR, CDR2 FQNEAQ (reference sequence). After removal of 0 bases from V and 5 bases from J, the junction contained 7 bases not matched to a gene. This CDR3 comprises 18 residues.

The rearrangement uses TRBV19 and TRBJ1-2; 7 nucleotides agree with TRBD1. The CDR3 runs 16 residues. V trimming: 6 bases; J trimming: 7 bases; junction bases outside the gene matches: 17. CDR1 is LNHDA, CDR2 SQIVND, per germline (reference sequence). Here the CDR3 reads CASSDIGRGYSSGYTF. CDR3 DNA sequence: TGTGCCAGTAGCGATATCGGCAGGGGGTATTCGAGTGGCTACACCTTC.